Given below is one TCR beta chain in context. Its antigen is undetermined. This sample was taken from a study of blood T cells in healthy people across ages. Using a J-beta primer mix together with a sample-barcoded 5' primer, a second PCR was run for roughly 6 to 11 cycles. TCRdb independently ran MiXCR on the 5' RACE reads; one entry per CDR3 protein. The repertoire holds about 1.8 million distinct CDR3 sequences, with just under 50% as singletons. This CDR3 spans 15 amino acids. V shed 7 bases and J shed 5 bases, with 20 bases lying between them. Germline V gene lookup returns CDR1 MNHNY and CDR2 SVGAGI (reference sequence). Total RNA extracted from each sample amounted to at least 6 micrograms. Study conclusions and caveats: Per million T cells, TCR beta diversity dropped roughly linearly as age increased.

V usage is TRBV6-6 and J usage is TRBJ2-5, with D perhaps matching TRBD1 or TRBD2 (5 bases each). The TCR comes from a woman between 35 and 50 years old in good health. Material: blood. As DNA, the CDR3 is TGTGCCAGCACCCTAAGGGAGAGGGGCGGGGAGACCCAGTACTTC. This translates into CASTLRERGGETQYF.